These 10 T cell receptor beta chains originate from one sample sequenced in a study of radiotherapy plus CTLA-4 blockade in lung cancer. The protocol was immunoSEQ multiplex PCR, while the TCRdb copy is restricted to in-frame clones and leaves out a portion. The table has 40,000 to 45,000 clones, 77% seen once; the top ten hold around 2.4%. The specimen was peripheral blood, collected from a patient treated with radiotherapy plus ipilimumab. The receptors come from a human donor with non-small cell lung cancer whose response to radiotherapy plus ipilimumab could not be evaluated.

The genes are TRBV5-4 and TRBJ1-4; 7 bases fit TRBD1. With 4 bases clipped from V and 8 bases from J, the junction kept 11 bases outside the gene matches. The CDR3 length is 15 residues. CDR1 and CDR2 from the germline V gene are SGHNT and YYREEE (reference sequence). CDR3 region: CASSSQRTGGEKLFF. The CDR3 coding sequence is TGTGCCAGCAGCAGCCAACGGACAGGCGGGGAAAAACTGTTTTTT.

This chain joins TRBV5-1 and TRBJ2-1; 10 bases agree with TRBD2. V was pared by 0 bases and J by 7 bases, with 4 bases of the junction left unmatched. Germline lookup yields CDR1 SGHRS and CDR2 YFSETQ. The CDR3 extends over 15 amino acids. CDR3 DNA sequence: TGCGCCAGCAGCTTGGGTTCTAGCGGGAGTAATGAGCAGTTCTTC. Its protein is CASSLGSSGSNEQFF.

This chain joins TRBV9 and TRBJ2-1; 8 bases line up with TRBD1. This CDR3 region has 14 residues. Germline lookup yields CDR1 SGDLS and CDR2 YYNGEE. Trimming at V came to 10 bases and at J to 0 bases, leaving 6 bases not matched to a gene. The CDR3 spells CAARTGLSYNEQFF. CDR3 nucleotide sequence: TGTGCCGCCCGGACAGGGCTCTCCTACAATGAGCAGTTCTTC.

The DNA for the CDR3 is TGTGCCAGCAGCGCTCGACAGGGTTGGGGAGAGACCCAGTACTTC. Protein: CASSARQGWGETQYF. The chain couples TRBV7-2 to TRBJ2-5; TRBD1 matches 7 bases. Trimming removed 5 bases from V and 4 bases from J; junction bases left unmatched: 10. This CDR3 spans 15 amino acids. Germline lookup yields CDR1 SGHTA and CDR2 FQGNSA.

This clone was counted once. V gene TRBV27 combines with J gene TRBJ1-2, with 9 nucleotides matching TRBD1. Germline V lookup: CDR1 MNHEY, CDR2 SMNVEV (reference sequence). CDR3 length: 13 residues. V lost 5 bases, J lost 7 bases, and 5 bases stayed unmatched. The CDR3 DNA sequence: TGTGCCAGCAGTGGGGACAGGGCTTTTGGCTACACCTTC. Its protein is CASSGDRAFGYTF.

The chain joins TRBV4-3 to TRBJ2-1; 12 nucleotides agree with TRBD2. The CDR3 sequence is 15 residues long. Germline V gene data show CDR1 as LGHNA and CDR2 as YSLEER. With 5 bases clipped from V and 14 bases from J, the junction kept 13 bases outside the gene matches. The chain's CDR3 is CASSSSGTSGGPKFF. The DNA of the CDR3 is TGCGCCAGCAGCTCCTCCGGAACTAGCGGGGGGCCGAAGTTCTTC.

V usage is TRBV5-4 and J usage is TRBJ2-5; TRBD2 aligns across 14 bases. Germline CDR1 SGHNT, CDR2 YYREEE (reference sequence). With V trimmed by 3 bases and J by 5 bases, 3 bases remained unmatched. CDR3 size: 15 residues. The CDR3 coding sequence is TGTGCCAGCAGCTCAGGGACTAGCGGGGGTGAGACCCAGTACTTC. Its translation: CASSSGTSGGETQYF.

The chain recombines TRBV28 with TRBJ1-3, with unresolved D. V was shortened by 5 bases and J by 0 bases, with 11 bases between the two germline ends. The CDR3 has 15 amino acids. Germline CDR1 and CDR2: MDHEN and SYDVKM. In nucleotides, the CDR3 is TGTGCCAGCAGTACTATTGGATACTCTGGAAACACCATATATTTT. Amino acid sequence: CASSTIGYSGNTIYF.

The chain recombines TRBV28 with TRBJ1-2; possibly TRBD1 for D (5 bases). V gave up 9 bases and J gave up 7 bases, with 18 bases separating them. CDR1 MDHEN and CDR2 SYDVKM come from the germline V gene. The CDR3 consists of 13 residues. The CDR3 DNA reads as TGTGCCAGTAAAATCGGGGGGTCCGGTGGCTACACCTTC. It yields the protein CASKIGGSGGYTF.

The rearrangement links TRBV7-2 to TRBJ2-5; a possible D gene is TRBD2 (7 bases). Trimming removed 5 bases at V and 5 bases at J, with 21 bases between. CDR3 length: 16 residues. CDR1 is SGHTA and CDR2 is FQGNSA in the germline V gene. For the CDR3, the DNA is TGTGCCAGCAGCCGGGGAGGGGGTCGCCAGAGGGAGACCCAGTACTTC. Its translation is CASSRGGGRQRETQYF.